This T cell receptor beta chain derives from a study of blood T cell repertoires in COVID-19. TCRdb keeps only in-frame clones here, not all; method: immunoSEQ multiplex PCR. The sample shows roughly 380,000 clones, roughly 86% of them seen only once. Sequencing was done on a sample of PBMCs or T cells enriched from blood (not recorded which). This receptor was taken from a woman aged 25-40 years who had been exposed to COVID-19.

CDR3 in DNA: TGTGCCAGCAGCGTACGACAGGGAGGTGACGAGCAGTACTTC. This gives the protein CASSVRQGGDEQYF. V is TRBV9 and J is TRBJ2-7; D perhaps matches TRBD1 (7 bases). CDR3 length: 14 residues. V lost 1 base, J lost 5 bases, and 13 bases lay in between. Germline V gene data show CDR1 as SGDLS and CDR2 as YYNGEE.